This note documents a single T cell receptor beta chain sequence. Its antigen is not known. These data are taken from a study of T cell responses to AZD1222 COVID-19 vaccine. Whole-study context: Both about-4-week and about-12-week second-dose recipients were combined.

Using immunoSEQ multiplex PCR, the repertoire was profiled, and TCRdb retains in-frame clones only, with some absent. The sample includes over 150,000 clones, over 80% of them seen just once. Study outcomes and limitations: White British donors predominated, females outnumbered males, and clonal diversity was possibly underestimated. Two AZD1222 doses significantly raised spike-specific TCR breadth and depth over controls.

Sequences were derived from peripheral blood, sampled on day 0 of AZD1222 vaccination. The TCR was taken from an adult in good health.

This chain's CDR3 is CASRVVGQPQHF. In nucleotides, the CDR3 is TGTGCCAGCAGGGTCGTAGGGCAGCCCCAGCATTTT. V is TRBV2 and J is TRBJ1-5; D gene uncertain. This CDR3 is 12 amino acids long. Deletions cut 6 bases from V and 7 bases from J, with 10 bases between. CDR1 and CDR2 from the germline V gene are SNHLY and FYNNEI.